This TCR beta chain is from a study of T cells expressing NK-cell markers. About the research overall: Researchers got TCR beta repertoires out of sorted CD3+CD56+NKG2C+, CD3+CD56+NKG2C- and CD3+CD56-NKG2C+ T cells.

As for this clonotype: Its antigen remains unidentified.

The study's findings and limits: These clonotypes, the leaders elsewhere, also led the CD3+CD56-NKG2C+ fraction in four donors. HCMV specificity was not established for the expanded NKG2C+ T cell clones.

As the method of synthesis, 5'RACE template switching with UMIs yielded TCR beta cDNA. TCRdb reprocessed the 5' RACE reads and keeps a single row for each CDR3 protein, giving no DNA. In all, the sample yields about 370,000 distinct CDR3 sequences. Germline CDR1 LGHNA, CDR2 YNFKEQ. The CDR3 contains 17 residues. This receptor was obtained from a woman in her forties or fifties in good health. Specimen: blood T cells: a sorted CD56 or NKG2C T cell subset, CD4+ or CD8+ T cells, or bulk PBMC T cells (not recorded which). The chain recombines TRBV4-2 with TRBJ2-3; as DNA is missing, the TRBD2 call by TCRdb cannot be tested. The CDR3 loop reads CASSLTSGSSGTDTQYF.